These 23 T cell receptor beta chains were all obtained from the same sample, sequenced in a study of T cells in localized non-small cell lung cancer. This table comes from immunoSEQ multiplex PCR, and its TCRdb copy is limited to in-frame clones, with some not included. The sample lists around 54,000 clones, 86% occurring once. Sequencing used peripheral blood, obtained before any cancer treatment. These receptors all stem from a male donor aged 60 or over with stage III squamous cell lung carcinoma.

The CDR3 is CASSVGLAGSTDTQYF. As DNA, the CDR3 is TGTGCCAGTAGTGTCGGACTAGCGGGAAGCACAGATACGCAGTATTTT. The V gene is TRBV19, the J gene TRBJ2-3, with 12 bases aligning to TRBD2. The V and J ends lost 5 bases and 0 bases, in that order; junction bases with no gene match: 3. Germline V gives CDR1 LNHDA, CDR2 SQIVND (reference sequence). The CDR3 covers 16 residues.

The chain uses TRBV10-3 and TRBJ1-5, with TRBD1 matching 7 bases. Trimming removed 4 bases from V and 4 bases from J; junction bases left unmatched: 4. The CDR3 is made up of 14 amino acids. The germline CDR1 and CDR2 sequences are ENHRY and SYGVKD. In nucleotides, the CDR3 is TGTGCCATCAGTGGGGACAGCCCTAATCAGCCCCAGCATTTT. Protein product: CAISGDSPNQPQHF.

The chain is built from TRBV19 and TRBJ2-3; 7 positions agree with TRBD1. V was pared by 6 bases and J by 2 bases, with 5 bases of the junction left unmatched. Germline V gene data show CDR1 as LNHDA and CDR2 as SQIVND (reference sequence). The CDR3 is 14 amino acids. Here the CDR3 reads CASRQGVDTDTQYF. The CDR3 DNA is TGTGCCAGTAGGCAGGGGGTTGACACAGATACGCAGTATTTT.

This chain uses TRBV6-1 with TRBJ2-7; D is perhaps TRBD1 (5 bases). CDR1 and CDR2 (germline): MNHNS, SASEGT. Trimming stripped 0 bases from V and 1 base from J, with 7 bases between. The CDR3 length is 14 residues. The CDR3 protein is CASSEAWTSYEQYF. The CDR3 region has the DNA TGTGCCAGCAGTGAAGCCTGGACATCCTACGAGCAGTACTTC.

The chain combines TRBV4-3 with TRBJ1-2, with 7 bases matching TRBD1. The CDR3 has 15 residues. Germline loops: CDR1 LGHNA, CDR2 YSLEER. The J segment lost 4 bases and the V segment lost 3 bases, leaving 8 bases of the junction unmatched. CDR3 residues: CASSQTPGGVYGYTF. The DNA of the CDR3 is TGCGCCAGCAGCCAGACCCCAGGGGGGGTCTATGGCTACACCTTC.

CDR3: CASSALSPITGDTEAFF. In DNA form, the CDR3 reads TGTGCCAGTAGTGCCCTGTCTCCGATAACAGGGGACACTGAAGCTTTCTTT. V and J are TRBV19 and TRBJ1-1, with 7 bases that match TRBD1. The CDR3 length is 17 residues. Looked up from germline, CDR1 is LNHDA and CDR2 is SQIVND (reference sequence). The junction had 15 bases not matched to a gene; V was cut back by 5 bases and J by 3 bases.

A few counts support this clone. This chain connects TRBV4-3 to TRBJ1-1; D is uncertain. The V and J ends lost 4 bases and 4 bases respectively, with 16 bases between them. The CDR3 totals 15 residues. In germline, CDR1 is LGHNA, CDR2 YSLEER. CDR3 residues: CASSLSLRLGTEAFF. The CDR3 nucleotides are TGCGCCAGCAGCCTATCGCTCCGCCTGGGCACTGAAGCTTTCTTT.

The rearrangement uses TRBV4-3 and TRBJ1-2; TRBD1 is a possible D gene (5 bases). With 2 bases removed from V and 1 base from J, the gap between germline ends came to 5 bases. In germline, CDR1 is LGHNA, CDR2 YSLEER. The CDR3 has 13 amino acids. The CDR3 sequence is CASSQQGNYGYTF. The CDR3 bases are TGCGCCAGCAGCCAACAGGGTAACTATGGCTACACCTTC.

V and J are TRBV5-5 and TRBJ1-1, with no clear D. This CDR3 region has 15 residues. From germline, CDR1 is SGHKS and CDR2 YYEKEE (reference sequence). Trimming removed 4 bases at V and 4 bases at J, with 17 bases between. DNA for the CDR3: TGTGCCAGCAGCCAGGACTACCCAATCGGCACTGAAGCTTTCTTT. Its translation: CASSQDYPIGTEAFF.

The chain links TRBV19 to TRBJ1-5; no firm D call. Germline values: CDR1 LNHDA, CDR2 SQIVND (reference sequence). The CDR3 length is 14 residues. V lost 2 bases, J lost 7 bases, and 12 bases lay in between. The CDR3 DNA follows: TGTGCCAGTAGTATAACGGGGATCTGGCAGCCCCAGCATTTT. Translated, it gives CASSITGIWQPQHF.

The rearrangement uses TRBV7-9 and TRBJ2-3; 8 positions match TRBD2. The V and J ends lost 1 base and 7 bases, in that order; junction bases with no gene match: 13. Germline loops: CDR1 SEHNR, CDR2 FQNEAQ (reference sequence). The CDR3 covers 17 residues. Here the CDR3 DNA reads TGTGCCAGCAGCTTAGGGGGGAACCGGGAGGGCCGTAATACGCAGTATTTT. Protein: CASSLGGNREGRNTQYF.

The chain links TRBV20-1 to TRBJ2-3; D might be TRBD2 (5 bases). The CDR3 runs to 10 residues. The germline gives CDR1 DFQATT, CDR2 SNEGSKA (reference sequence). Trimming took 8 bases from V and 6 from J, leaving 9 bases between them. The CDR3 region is CSPQRDTQYF. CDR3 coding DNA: TGCAGTCCACAGCGGGATACGCAGTATTTT.

CDR3 amino acids: CASSWDGINTEAFF. Here the CDR3 DNA reads TGTGCCAGTAGTTGGGACGGAATCAACACTGAAGCTTTCTTT. This chain joins TRBV19 and TRBJ1-1, with a possible D match to TRBD1 (5 bases). V lost 5 bases and J lost 2, with 12 bases in between. Germline V lookup: CDR1 LNHDA, CDR2 SQIVND (reference sequence). The CDR3 length is 14 residues.

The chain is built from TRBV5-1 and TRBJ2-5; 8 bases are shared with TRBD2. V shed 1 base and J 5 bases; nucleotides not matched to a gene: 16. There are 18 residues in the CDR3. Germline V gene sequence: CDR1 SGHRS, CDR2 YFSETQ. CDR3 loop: CASSLYGTRGTIRETQYF. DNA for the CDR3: TGCGCCAGCAGCTTGTACGGGACTAGGGGGACCATAAGGGAGACCCAGTACTTC.

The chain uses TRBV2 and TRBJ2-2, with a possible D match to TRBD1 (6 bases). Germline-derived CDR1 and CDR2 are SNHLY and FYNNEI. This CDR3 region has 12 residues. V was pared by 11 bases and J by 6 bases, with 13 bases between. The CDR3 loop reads CAGNRDPGELFF. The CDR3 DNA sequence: TGTGCCGGAAACAGGGACCCCGGGGAGCTGTTTTTT.

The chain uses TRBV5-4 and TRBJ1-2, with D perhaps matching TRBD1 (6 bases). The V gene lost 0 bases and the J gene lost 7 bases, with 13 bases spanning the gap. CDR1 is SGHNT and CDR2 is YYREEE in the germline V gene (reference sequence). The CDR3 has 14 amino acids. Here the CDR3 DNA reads TGTGCCAGCAGCTTGGCAGGGGCTCTGGGTGGCTACACCTTC. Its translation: CASSLAGALGGYTF.

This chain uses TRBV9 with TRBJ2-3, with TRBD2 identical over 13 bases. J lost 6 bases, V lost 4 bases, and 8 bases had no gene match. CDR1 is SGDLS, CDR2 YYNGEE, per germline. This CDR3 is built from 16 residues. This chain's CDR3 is CASSPWTSGGRDTQYF. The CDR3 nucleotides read TGTGCCAGCAGCCCGTGGACTAGCGGGGGCAGGGATACGCAGTATTTT.

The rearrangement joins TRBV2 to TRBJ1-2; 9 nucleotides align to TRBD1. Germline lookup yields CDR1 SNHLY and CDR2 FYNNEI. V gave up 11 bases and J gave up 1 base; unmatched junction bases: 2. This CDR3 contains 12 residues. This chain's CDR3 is CAGGQGNYGYTF. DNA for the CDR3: TGTGCCGGGGGACAGGGTAACTATGGCTACACCTTC.

CDR3 DNA: TGTGCCTGGTCTCGGGACAGCAAAGAGACCCAGTACTTC. As protein: CAWSRDSKETQYF. V is TRBV30 and J is TRBJ2-5, with TRBD1 matching over 7 bases. The CDR3 extends over 13 amino acids. Trimming cost V 5 bases and J 3 bases; bases outside gene matches: 6. Germline lookup yields CDR1 GTSNPN and CDR2 SVGIG (reference sequence).

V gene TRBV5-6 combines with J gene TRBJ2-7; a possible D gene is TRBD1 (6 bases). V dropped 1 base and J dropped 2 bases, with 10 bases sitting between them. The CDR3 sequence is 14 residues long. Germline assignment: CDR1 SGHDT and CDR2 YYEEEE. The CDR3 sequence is CASSLWGPPYEQYF. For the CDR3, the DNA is TGTGCCAGCAGCTTGTGGGGGCCCCCCTACGAGCAGTACTTC.

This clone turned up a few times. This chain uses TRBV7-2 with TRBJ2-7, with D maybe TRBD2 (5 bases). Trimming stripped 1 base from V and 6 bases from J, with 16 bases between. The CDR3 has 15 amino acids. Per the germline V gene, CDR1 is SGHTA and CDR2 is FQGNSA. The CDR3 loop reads CASSLEVSTSREQYF. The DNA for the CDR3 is TGTGCCAGCAGCTTAGAGGTATCTACTAGTCGCGAGCAGTACTTC.

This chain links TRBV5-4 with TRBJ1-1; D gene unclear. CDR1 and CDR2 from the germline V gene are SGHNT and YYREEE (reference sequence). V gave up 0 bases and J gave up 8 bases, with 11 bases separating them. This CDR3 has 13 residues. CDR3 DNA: TGTGCCAGCAGCTTGGCCCGAGACGGAGAAGCTTTCTTT. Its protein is CASSLARDGEAFF.

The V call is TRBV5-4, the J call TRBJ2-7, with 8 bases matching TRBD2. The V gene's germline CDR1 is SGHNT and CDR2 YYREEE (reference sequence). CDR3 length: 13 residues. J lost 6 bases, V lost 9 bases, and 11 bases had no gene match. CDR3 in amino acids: CATEKRGKSEQYF. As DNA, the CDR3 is TGTGCCACCGAGAAGCGGGGGAAGAGCGAGCAGTACTTC. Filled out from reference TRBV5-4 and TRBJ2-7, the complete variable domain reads ETGVTQSPTHLIKTRGQQVTLRCSSQSGHNTVSWYQQALGQGPQFIFQYYREEENGRGNFPPRFSGLQFPNYSSELNVNALELDDSALYLCATEKRGKSEQYFGPGTRLTVT.